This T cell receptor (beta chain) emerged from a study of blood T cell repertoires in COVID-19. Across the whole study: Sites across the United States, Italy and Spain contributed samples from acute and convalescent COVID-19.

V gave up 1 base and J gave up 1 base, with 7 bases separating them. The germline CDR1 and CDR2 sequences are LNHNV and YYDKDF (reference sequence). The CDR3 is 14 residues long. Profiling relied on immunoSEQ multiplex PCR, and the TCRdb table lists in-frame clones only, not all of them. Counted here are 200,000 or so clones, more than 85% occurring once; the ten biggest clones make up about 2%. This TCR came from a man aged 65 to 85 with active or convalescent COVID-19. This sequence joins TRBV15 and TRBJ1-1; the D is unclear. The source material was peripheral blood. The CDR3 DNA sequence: TGTGCCACCAGCAGAGGAGTAACGAACACTGAAGCTTTCTTT. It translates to CATSRGVTNTEAFF.